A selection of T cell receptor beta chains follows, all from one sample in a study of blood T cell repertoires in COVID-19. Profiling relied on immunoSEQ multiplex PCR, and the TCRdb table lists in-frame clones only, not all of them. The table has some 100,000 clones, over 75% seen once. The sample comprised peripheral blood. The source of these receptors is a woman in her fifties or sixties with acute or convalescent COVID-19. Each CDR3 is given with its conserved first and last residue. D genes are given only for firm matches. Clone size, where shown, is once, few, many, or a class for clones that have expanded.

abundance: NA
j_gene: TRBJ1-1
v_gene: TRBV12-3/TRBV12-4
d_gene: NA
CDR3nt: TGTGCCAGCAGTTTCGCGGAGGAAACTGAAGCTTTCTTT
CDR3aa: CASSFAEETEAFF

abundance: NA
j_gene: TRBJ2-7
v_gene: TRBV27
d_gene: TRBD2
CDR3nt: TGTGCCAGCAGTTCCCTAGCGGGAGCTTCCTACGAGCAGTACTTC
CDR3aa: CASSSLAGASYEQYF

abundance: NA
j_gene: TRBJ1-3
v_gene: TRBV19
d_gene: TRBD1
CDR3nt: TGTGCCAGTAGCTCTACAGGGGGCAGTACAGGAAACACCATATATTTT
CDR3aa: CASSSTGGSTGNTIYF

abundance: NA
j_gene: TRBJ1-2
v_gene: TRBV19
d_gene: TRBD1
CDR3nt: TGTGCCAGTAGTAACCAGGGGGCGCGGAGTGGCTACACCTTC
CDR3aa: CASSNQGARSGYTF

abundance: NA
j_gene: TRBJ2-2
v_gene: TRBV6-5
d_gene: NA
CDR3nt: TGTGCCAGCACCGTAGTGAGGACCGGGGAGCTGTTTTTT
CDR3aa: CASTVVRTGELFF

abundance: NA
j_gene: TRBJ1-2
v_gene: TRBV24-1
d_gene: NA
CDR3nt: TGTGCCACCAGTGCCACAGGCTATGGCTACACCTTC
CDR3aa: CATSATGYGYTF

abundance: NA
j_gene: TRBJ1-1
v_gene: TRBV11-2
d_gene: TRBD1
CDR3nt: TGTGCCAGCAGCGGCCCGACAGGGGGCAACACTGAAGCTTTCTTT
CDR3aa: CASSGPTGGNTEAFF

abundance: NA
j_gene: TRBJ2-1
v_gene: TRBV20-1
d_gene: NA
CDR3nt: TGCAGTGCCAGGGATAATGAGCAGTTCTTC
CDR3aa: CSARDNEQFF

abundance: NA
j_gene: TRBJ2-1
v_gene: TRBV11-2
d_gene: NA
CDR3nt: TGTGCCAGCAGCTTAGGAGCCACCTCCTACAATGAGCAGTTCTTC
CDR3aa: CASSLGATSYNEQFF

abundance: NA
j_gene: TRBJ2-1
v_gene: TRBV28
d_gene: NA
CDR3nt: TGTGCCAGCAGGGCGGCGGGGTACAATGAGCAGTTCTTC
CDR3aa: CASRAAGYNEQFF

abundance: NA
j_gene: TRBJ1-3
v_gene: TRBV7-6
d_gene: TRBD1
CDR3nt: TGTGCCAGCAGCTTAGGCAACGACAGGGATCTAAACACCATATATTTT
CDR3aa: CASSLGNDRDLNTIYF

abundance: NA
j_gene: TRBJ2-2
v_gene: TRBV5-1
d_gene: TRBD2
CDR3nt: TGCGCCAGCAGCTTGGAGCCTAGCGGGAGCACCGGGGAGCTGTTTTTT
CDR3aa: CASSLEPSGSTGELFF

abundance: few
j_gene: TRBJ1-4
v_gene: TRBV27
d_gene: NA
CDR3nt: TGTGCCAGCAGTTCGCCAGGGGCTGGAGAAAAACTGTTTTTT
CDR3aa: CASSSPGAGEKLFF

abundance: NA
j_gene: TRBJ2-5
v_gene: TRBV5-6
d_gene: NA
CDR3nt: TGTGCCAGCAGCTTGACTAGACCACAAGAGACCCAGTACTTC
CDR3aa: CASSLTRPQETQYF

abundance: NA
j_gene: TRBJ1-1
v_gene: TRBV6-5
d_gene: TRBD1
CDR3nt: TGTGCCAGCAGCCCGACAGGGAAGAACACTGAAGCTTTCTTT
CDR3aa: CASSPTGKNTEAFF

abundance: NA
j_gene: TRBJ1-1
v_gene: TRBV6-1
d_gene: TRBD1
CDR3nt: TGTGCCAGCAGTGAAAGGGACAGGGGGTACACTGAAGCTTTCTTT
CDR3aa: CASSERDRGYTEAFF

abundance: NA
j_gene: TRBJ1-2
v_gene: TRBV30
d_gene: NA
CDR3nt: TGTGCCTGGAGTGCTACGGGGTTCGGCTATGGCTACACCTTC
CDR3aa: CAWSATGFGYGYTF

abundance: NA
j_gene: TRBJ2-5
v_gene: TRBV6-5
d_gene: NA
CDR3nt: TGTGCCAGCAGACGGGACTACCAAGAGACCCAGTACTTC
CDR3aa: CASRRDYQETQYF

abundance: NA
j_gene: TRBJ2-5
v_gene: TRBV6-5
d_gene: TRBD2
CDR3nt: TGTGCCAGCACCCGAGCGGGAGGGCCTGGTGAGACCCAGTACTTC
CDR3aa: CASTRAGGPGETQYF

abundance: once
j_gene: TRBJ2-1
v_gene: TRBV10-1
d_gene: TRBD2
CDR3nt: TGCGCCAGCAGTCGACTAGCGGGGTTAAATGAGCAGTTCTTC
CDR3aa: CASSRLAGLNEQFF

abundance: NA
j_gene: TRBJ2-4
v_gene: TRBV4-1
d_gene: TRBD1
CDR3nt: TGCGCCAGCAGCCAAATCGGGACAGCAAAAAACATTCAGTACTTC
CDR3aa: CASSQIGTAKNIQYF

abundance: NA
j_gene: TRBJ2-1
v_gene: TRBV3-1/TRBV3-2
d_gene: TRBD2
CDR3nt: TGTGCCAGCAGCCACTCTACTAGCGGGAGCACTGAGCAGTTCTTC
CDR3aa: CASSHSTSGSTEQFF

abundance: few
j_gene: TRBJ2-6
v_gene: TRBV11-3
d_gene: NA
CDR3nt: TGTGCCAGCAGCTTATCTTCAATCAGCTCTGGGGCCAACGTCCTGACTTTC
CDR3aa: CASSLSSISSGANVLTF

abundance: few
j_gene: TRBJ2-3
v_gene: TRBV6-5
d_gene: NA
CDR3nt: TGTGCCAGCAGAGGACAGCTTACAGATACGCAGTATTTT
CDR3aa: CASRGQLTDTQYF

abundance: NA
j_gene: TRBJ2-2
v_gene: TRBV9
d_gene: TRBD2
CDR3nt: TGTGCCAGCAGCGGGGTAGCGGGAGAGGTCGGGGAGCTGTTTTTT
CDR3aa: CASSGVAGEVGELFF

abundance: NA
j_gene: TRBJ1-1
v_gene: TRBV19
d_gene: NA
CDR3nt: TGTGCCAGTAGTATAGATAGAGACATAACTGAAGCTTTCTTT
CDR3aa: CASSIDRDITEAFF

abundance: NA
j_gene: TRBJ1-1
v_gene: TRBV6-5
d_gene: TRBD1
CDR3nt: TGTGCCAGCAGCCCCGAGACAGGGGTTACTGAAGCTTTCTTT
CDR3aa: CASSPETGVTEAFF

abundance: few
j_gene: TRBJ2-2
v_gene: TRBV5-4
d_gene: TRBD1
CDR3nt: TGTGCCAGCAGCGGACAGGGGCCGAACACCGGGGAGCTGTTTTTT
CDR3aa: CASSGQGPNTGELFF

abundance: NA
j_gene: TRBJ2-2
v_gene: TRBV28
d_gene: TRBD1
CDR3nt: TGTGCCAGCAGTTCCCCAGGGGGCTCCGGGGAGCTGTTTTTT
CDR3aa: CASSSPGGSGELFF

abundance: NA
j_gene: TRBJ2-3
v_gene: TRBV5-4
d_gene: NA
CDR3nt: TGTGCCAGCAGCAACGGACAGATGAGCACAGATACGCAGTATTTT
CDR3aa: CASSNGQMSTDTQYF

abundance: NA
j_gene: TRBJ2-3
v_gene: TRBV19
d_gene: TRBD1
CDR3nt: TGTGCCAGTAGTGGGGGGACAGGGGGATCGGTCGCAGATACGCAGTATTTT
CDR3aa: CASSGGTGGSVADTQYF

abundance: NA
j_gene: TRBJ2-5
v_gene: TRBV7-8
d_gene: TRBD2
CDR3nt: TGTGCCAGCAGCTGGCTAGCGGGGGACCAAGAGACCCAGTACTTC
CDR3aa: CASSWLAGDQETQYF

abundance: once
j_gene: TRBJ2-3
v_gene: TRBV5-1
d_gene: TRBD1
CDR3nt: TGCGCCAGCAGCTTAGGTTCAGGGGGCTCATATACGCAGTATTTT
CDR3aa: CASSLGSGGSYTQYF

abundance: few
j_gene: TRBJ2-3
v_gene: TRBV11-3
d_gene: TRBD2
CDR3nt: TGTGCCAGCAGCTTAGATCGGACTAGCGCAGATACGCAGTATTTT
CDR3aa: CASSLDRTSADTQYF

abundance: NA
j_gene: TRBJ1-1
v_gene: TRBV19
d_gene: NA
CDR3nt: TGTGCCAGTAGTATGGGAGGGGTGAACACTGAAGCTTTCTTT
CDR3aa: CASSMGGVNTEAFF

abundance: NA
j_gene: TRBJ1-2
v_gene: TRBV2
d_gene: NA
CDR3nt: TGTGCCGGCGAGGGAGGGGTTGGCTACACCTTC
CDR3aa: CAGEGGVGYTF

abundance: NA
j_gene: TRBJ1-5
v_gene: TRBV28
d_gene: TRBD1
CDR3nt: TGTGCCAGCAGCGGACAGGGGATCAATCAGCCCCAGCATTTT
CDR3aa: CASSGQGINQPQHF

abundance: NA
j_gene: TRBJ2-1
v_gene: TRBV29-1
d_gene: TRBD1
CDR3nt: TGCAGCGTCAGTAGGGGACAGTCCTACAATGAGCAGTTCTTC
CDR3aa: CSVSRGQSYNEQFF

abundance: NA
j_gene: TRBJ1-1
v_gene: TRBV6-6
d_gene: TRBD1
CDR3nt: TGTGCCAGCAGTTCGGGGACAGGGGGCGAAGCTTTCTTT
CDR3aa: CASSSGTGGEAFF

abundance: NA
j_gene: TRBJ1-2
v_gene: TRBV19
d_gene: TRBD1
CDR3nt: TGTGCCAGTAGCCGGACAGGGCTAGGCTACACCTTC
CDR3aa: CASSRTGLGYTF

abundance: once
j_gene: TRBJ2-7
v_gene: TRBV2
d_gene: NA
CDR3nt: TGTGCCAGCTGGGCAGGGCTAAAGCAGTACTTC
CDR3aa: CASWAGLKQYF

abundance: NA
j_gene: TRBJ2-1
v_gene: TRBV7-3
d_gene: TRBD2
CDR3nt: TGTGCCAGCAGCTTAACGGGTATGGGGACTAGGTTTTCGAATGAGCAGTTCTTC
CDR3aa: CASSLTGMGTRFSNEQFF

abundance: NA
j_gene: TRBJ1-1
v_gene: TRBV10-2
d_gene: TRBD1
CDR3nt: TGCGCCAGCACCCCTTCTGGGACAGGGGTAGGTACTGAAGCTTTCTTT
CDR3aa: CASTPSGTGVGTEAFF

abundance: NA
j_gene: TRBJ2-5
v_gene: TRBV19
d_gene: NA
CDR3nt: TGTGCCTCCACCTCCCCCGGGAGAGAGACCCAGTACTTC
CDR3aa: CASTSPGRETQYF

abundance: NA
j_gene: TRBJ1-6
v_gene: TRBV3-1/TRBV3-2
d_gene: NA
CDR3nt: TGTGCCAGCAGCCTATCTCGGGATTCACCCCTCCACTTT
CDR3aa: CASSLSRDSPLHF

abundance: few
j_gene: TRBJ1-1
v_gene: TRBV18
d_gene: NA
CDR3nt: TGTGCCAGCTCACCCTCGAGGCAATCTGAAGCTTTCTTT
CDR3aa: CASSPSRQSEAFF

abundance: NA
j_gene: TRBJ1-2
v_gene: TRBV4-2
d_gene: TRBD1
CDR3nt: TGTGCCAGCAGCCAAGATCTGAGGGACAGCAACTATGGCTACACCTTC
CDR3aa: CASSQDLRDSNYGYTF